This passage covers 29 T cell receptor beta chains from one sample sequenced in a study of T cells in Graves' hyperthyroidism and ophthalmopathy. Using RNA transcripts as the source, TCR beta CDR3 regions were amplified. RT-PCR in the first round (using the HTBI primer set) targeted the TCR CDR3. MiXCR, run by TCRdb on the multiplex PCR reads, gives a single entry per CDR3 protein. The sample records about 620,000 distinct CDR3 sequences, around 15% being singletons. Sample: blood. The receptors originated from a woman in her twenties or thirties with Graves' hyperthyroidism.

This clonotype has a count of ten or more. V and J are TRBV7-3 and TRBJ2-1; the D gene is possibly TRBD2 (6 bases). The V and J ends lost 2 bases and 3 bases respectively, with 14 bases between them. The CDR3 is 16 amino acids. The germline V gene encodes CDR1 SGHTA and CDR2 FQGTGA. In DNA form, the CDR3 reads TGTGCCAGCAGCTTAGATGGGGTCGGGGGCTACAATGAGCAGTTCTTC. As protein: CASSLDGVGGYNEQFF.

This clonotype has a count of ten or more. The chain joins TRBV30 to TRBJ2-7, with 9 nucleotides matching TRBD2. The junction had 2 bases not matched to a gene; V was cut back by 5 bases and J by 6 bases. The germline gives CDR1 GTSNPN, CDR2 SVGIG (reference sequence). The CDR3 sequence is 11 residues long. CDR3 nucleotide sequence: TGTGCCTGGGATAGCGGGAGCGAGCAGTACTTC. Protein sequence: CAWDSGSEQYF.

This clonotype was recorded many times. This sequence joins TRBV7-9 and TRBJ2-1; 7 bases agree with TRBD2. CDR1 SEHNR and CDR2 FQNEAQ come from the germline V gene (reference sequence). The V gene end was trimmed by 2 bases and the J gene end by 3 bases; junction bases not matched to a gene: 7. CDR3 length: 16 residues. CDR3 nucleotides: TGTGCCAGCAGCTTACCCACGGCTAGCGGCTACAATGAGCAGTTCTTC. Translating gives CASSLPTASGYNEQFF.

This clonotype was detected many times. The V gene is TRBV5-5, the J gene TRBJ2-7; the match to TRBD1 covers 9 bases. The CDR3 is 13 residues long. The V gene end was trimmed by 3 bases and the J gene end by 6 bases; junction bases not matched to a gene: 4. CDR1 and CDR2 from the germline V gene are SGHKS and YYEKEE (reference sequence). The CDR3 region has the DNA TGTGCCAGCAGCTGGCGGACAGGGGCCGAGCAGTACTTC. This sequence encodes CASSWRTGAEQYF. Full variable domain (rest looked up from reference TRBV5-5 and TRBJ2-7): DAGVTQSPTHLIKTRGQQVTLRCSPISGHKSVSWYQQVLGQGPQFIFQYYEKEERGRGNFPDRFSARQFPNYSSELNVNALLLGDSALYLCASSWRTGAEQYFGPGTRLTVT.

This clonotype was counted at least ten times. V gene TRBV12-3 or TRBV12-4 combines with J gene TRBJ2-3; D is unclear. Trimming left V 3 bases short and J 5 bases short, with 6 bases between. This CDR3 region has 12 residues. CDR3 in DNA: TGTGCCAGCAGTTTTTCGCGAGATACGCAGTATTTT. This encodes CASSFSRDTQYF.

This chain links TRBV4-1 with TRBJ2-7; D is perhaps TRBD1 (5 bases). The CDR3 totals 15 residues. The V gene's germline CDR1 is MGHRA and CDR2 YSYEKL. V lost 0 bases and J lost 3, with 12 bases in between. CDR3 in amino acids: CASSQEGRGGYEQYF. CDR3 DNA: TGCGCCAGCAGCCAAGAAGGAAGGGGCGGCTACGAGCAGTACTTC.

This clonotype was seen repeatedly, ten times or more. The chain combines TRBV2 with TRBJ1-4; 10 bases map to TRBD1. Trimming at V came to 6 bases and at J to 5 bases, leaving 6 bases not matched to a gene. Looked up from germline, CDR1 is SNHLY and CDR2 is FYNNEI. The CDR3 sequence is 15 residues long. CDR3 residues: CASSQDRGRNEKLFF. The CDR3 DNA sequence: TGTGCCAGCAGCCAAGACAGGGGGCGAAATGAAAAACTGTTTTTT.

The genes are TRBV5-1 and TRBJ2-1; TRBD1 agrees at 8 bases. CDR1 is SGHRS, CDR2 YFSETQ, per germline. Trimming at V came to 3 bases and at J to 4 bases, leaving 9 bases not matched to a gene. CDR3 length: 16 amino acids. The chain's CDR3 is CASSSNRGLSYNEQFF. Here the CDR3 DNA reads TGCGCCAGCAGCTCAAACAGGGGGTTAAGTTACAATGAGCAGTTCTTC.

This chain links TRBV15 with TRBJ2-2; maybe TRBD2 (5 bases). The CDR3 length is 15 residues. Per the germline V gene, CDR1 is LNHNV and CDR2 is YYDKDF (reference sequence). V was trimmed by 0 bases and J by 9 bases, leaving 14 bases between them. The CDR3 loop reads CATSRDPGKGRELFF. The DNA of the CDR3 is TGTGCCACCAGCAGAGATCCGGGGAAAGGCCGGGAGCTGTTTTTT.

The chain combines TRBV27 with TRBJ2-6; D is uncertain. Trimming took off 10 bases at V and 0 bases at J, with 7 bases between the two ends. Germline-derived CDR1 and CDR2 are MNHEY and SMNVEV (reference sequence). This CDR3 is built from 13 residues. The CDR3 DNA is TGTGCCACCCTTCCCTCTGGGGCCAACGTCCTGACTTTC. This codes for CATLPSGANVLTF.

This clonotype was recorded a few times. V usage is TRBV3-1 and J usage is TRBJ2-7; D call uncertain. Germline assignment: CDR1 LGHDT and CDR2 YNNKEL (reference sequence). The CDR3 covers 13 residues. The V gene lost 3 bases and the J gene lost 5 bases, with 11 bases spanning the gap. This CDR3 is CASSHQAANEQYF. CDR3 coding DNA: TGTGCCAGCAGCCATCAGGCCGCGAACGAGCAGTACTTC.

The chain carries TRBV5-6 and TRBJ2-5; no clear D gene. Germline values: CDR1 SGHDT, CDR2 YYEEEE. This CDR3 is 12 amino acids long. Trimming took 1 base from V and 5 from J, leaving 6 bases between them. The CDR3 reads CASSLTSETQYF. The CDR3 DNA follows: TGTGCCAGCAGCTTGACCTCCGAGACCCAGTACTTC.

This clonotype was recorded many times. V usage is TRBV28 and J usage is TRBJ1-2; no firm D call. The CDR3 totals 14 residues. Germline CDR1 and CDR2: MDHEN and SYDVKM. Trimming removed 4 bases at V and 8 bases at J, with 17 bases between. The CDR3 reads CASSSGIFGFGYTF. The CDR3 bases are TGTGCCAGCAGTTCGGGTATTTTTGGTTTCGGCTACACCTTC.

This clonotype was counted only a few times. The rearrangement uses TRBV7-2 and TRBJ2-2, with TRBD2 matching over 9 bases. The ends lost 0 bases at V and 6 bases at J; junction bases unmatched: 5. The CDR3 is 16 amino acids. The germline V gene encodes CDR1 SGHTA and CDR2 FQGNSA. CDR3 region: CASSLAGGGAAGELFF. In DNA, the CDR3 is TGTGCCAGCAGCTTAGCGGGCGGGGGGGCAGCCGGGGAGCTGTTTTTT.

This clonotype was found a few times. CDR3 in DNA: TGTGCCAGCAGCCGGGACAGCCTCGATGAGCAGTTCTTC. Its protein product is CASSRDSLDEQFF. The chain links TRBV7-2 to TRBJ2-1; 7 bases align to TRBD1. Germline values: CDR1 SGHTA, CDR2 FQGNSA. Losses at the gene ends were 5 bases for V and 8 bases for J; bases not matched to a gene: 6. The CDR3 contains 13 residues.

In its sample, this clonotype was seen many times. This chain connects TRBV4-1 to TRBJ2-7; 8 nucleotides agree with TRBD2. There are 15 residues in the CDR3. With V trimmed by 0 bases and J by 2 bases, 3 bases remained unmatched. Germline CDR1 reads MGHRA; CDR2 reads YSYEKL. This CDR3 is CASSQETSVPYEQYF. CDR3 in DNA: TGCGCCAGCAGCCAAGAGACTAGCGTTCCCTACGAGCAGTACTTC.

This clonotype has more than one count but fewer than ten. The chain recombines TRBV30 with TRBJ2-1; no clear D gene. The CDR3 has 13 amino acids. Per germline, CDR1 GTSNPN and CDR2 SVGIG (reference sequence). The ends were cut back, 1 base at V and 10 bases at J, with 14 bases in the middle. CDR3 region: CAWSGNAPWEQFF. Here the CDR3 DNA reads TGTGCCTGGAGTGGAAACGCCCCCTGGGAGCAGTTCTTC. Complete variable domain (other parts from reference TRBV30 and TRBJ2-1): SQTIHQWPATLVQPVGSPLSLECTVEGTSNPNLYWYRQAAGRGLQLLFYSVGIGQISSEVPQNLSASRPQDRQFILSSKKLLLSDSGFYLCAWSGNAPWEQFFGPGTRLTVL.

This clonotype was detected only a few times. The chain uses TRBV7-2 and TRBJ1-2, with 7 bases matching TRBD1. CDR1 is SGHTA and CDR2 is FQGNSA in the germline V gene. CDR3 length: 16 amino acids. After removal of 3 bases from V and 4 bases from J, the junction contained 11 bases not matched to a gene. As DNA, the CDR3 is TGTGCCAGCAGCTTGGATTTTGGGACAGCGTCCTATGGCTACACCTTC. Its translation is CASSLDFGTASYGYTF. Drawing the rest from reference TRBV7-2 and TRBJ1-2, the complete variable domain is GAGVSQSPSNKVTEKGKDVELRCDPISGHTALYWYRQSLGQGLEFLIYFQGNSAPDKSGLPSDRFSAERTGGSVSTLTIQRTQQEDSAVYLCASSLDFGTASYGYTFGSGTRLTVV.

This clonotype turned up a few times. The genes are TRBV10-2 and TRBJ1-1, with TRBD1 identical over 8 bases. The CDR3 is made up of 14 amino acids. V shed 1 base, J shed 4 bases, and the junction held 2 bases outside the gene matches. Germline V lookup: CDR1 WSHSY, CDR2 SAAADI. In DNA, the CDR3 is TGCGCCAGCAGTGAGTTTACAGGGGGCACTGAAGCTTTCTTT. Translating it yields CASSEFTGGTEAFF.

The chain recombines TRBV28 with TRBJ2-7; TRBD1 matches 10 bases. CDR3 length: 14 amino acids. V gave up 5 bases and J gave up 5 bases; unmatched junction bases: 6. Germline CDR1 reads MDHEN; CDR2 reads SYDVKM. CDR3 residues: CASSAGQGIDEQYF. The DNA of the CDR3 is TGTGCCAGCAGTGCGGGACAGGGGATCGACGAGCAGTACTTC. Full variable domain (missing parts from reference TRBV28 and TRBJ2-7): DVKVTQSSRYLVKRTGEKVFLECVQDMDHENMFWYRQDPGLGLRLIYFSYDVKMKEKGDIPEGYSVSREKKERFSLILESASTNQTSMYLCASSAGQGIDEQYFGPGTRLTVT.

The CDR3 DNA reads as TGTGCCAGCAGCCTTGGGACGGGCTTGTTAGGTGGCTACACCTTC. Its protein product is CASSLGTGLLGGYTF. This chain connects TRBV9 to TRBJ1-2; D might be TRBD1 (5 bases). Trimming shortened V by 4 bases and J by 7 bases, and 20 bases separated the two germline ends. Germline V lookup: CDR1 SGDLS, CDR2 YYNGEE. The length of the CDR3 is 15 residues.

Remarks on this clonotype: It may be a read error: a sequence one base away is much more abundant. The V gene is TRBV6-1, the J gene TRBJ1-2; the D is unclear. Germline values: CDR1 MNHNS, CDR2 SASEGT. This CDR3 region has 11 residues. The CDR3 sequence is CVSSENRGYTF. The CDR3 nucleotides read TGTGTCAGCAGTGAAAATAGGGGCTACACCTTC.

This clonotype turned up a few times. V and J are TRBV28 and TRBJ1-5; weak D call: TRBD1 (5 bases). Deletions cut 10 bases from V and 5 bases from J, with 18 bases between. Germline assignment: CDR1 MDHEN and CDR2 SYDVKM. This CDR3 contains 14 residues. The CDR3 DNA sequence: TGTGCCACCGAACCTGGGACCACGGATCAGCCCCAGCATTTT. Its translation is CATEPGTTDQPQHF.

The V and J genes are TRBV10-2 and TRBJ1-1, with D perhaps TRBD1 (5 bases). V lost 0 bases, J lost 5 bases, and 13 bases lay in between. The CDR3 length is 15 residues. Germline assignment: CDR1 WSHSY and CDR2 SAAADI. The CDR3 DNA reads TGCGCCAGCAGTGAGTCTGGGGGTAAGGGGACTGAAGCTTTCTTT. Its translation: CASSESGGKGTEAFF.

This clonotype showed up many times. This chain joins TRBV12-3 or TRBV12-4 and TRBJ2-7, with 13 positions matching TRBD2. V was clipped by 5 bases and J by 5 bases; unmatched bases: 9. This CDR3 comprises 16 residues. The CDR3 here is CASSNRLGLAGDEQYF. For the CDR3, the DNA is TGTGCCAGCAGTAACCGCCTCGGACTAGCGGGAGACGAGCAGTACTTC.

This clonotype has a count of ten or more. The chain couples TRBV13 to TRBJ2-7; 12 bases are shared with TRBD2. V shed 4 bases and J 1 base; nucleotides not matched to a gene: 5. This CDR3 spans 16 amino acids. The germline V gene has CDR1 PRHDT and CDR2 FYEKMQ (reference sequence). The CDR3 coding sequence is TGTGCCAGCAGCTCGCTACTAGCGGGAGGTTCCTACGAGCAGTACTTC. Encoded protein: CASSSLLAGGSYEQYF. Supplemented by reference TRBV13 and TRBJ2-7, the full variable domain reads AAGVIQSPRHLIKEKRETATLKCYPIPRHDTVYWYQQGPGQDPQFLISFYEKMQSDKGSIPDRFSAQQFSDYHSELNMSSLELGDSALYFCASSSLLAGGSYEQYFGPGTRLTVT.

In this sample, this clonotype turned up a few times. The V gene is TRBV5-1, the J gene TRBJ2-1; D is perhaps TRBD2 (6 bases). V lost 3 bases and J 4 bases, leaving 14 bases between the germline ends. Germline V gene data show CDR1 as SGHRS and CDR2 as YFSETQ. The length of the CDR3 is 15 residues. The chain's CDR3 is CASSSLAKLYNEQFF. CDR3 bases: TGCGCCAGCAGCTCTCTAGCGAAGCTTTACAATGAGCAGTTCTTC.

The V and J genes are TRBV12-5 and TRBJ2-6; D gene unclear. CDR3 size: 12 residues. With 3 bases removed from V and 4 bases from J, the gap between germline ends came to 1 base. From germline, CDR1 is LGHNT and CDR2 FRNRAP. The CDR3, as DNA: TGTGCTAGTGGTTTAGGGGCCAACGTCCTGACTTTC. It translates to CASGLGANVLTF.

The chain employs TRBV27 and TRBJ2-1; no reliable D call. Trimming removed 2 bases from V and 0 bases from J, with 14 bases in between. The CDR3 covers 17 residues. The germline V gene encodes CDR1 MNHEY and CDR2 SMNVEV (reference sequence). The CDR3 loop is CASSLKWRSTSYNEQFF. Written as DNA, the CDR3 is TGTGCCAGCAGTTTAAAGTGGCGGAGTACCTCCTACAATGAGCAGTTCTTC.